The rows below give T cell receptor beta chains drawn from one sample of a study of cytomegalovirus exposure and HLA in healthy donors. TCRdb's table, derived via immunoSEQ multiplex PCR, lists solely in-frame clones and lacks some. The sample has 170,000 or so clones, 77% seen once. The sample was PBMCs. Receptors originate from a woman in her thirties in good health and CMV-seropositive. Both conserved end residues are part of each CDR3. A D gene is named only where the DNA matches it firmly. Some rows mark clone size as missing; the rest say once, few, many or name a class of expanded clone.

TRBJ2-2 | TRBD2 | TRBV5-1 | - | CASSLASGSVTGELFF | TGCGCCAGCAGCTTGGCTAGCGGGAGTGTCACCGGGGAGCTGTTTTTT
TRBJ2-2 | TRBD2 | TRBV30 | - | CAWSSGGLNTGELFF | TGTGCCTGGAGTAGTGGGGGACTAAACACCGGGGAGCTGTTTTTT
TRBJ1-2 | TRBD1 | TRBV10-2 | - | CASSEQEGARGYTF | TGCGCCAGCAGTGAGCAGGAGGGGGCGCGGGGCTACACCTTC
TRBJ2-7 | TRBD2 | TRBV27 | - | CASSLSGTSGYYEQYF | TGTGCCAGCAGTTTATCCGGGACTAGCGGTTACTACGAGCAGTACTTC
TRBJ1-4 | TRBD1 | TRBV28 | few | CASSLVWARGPSTNEKLFF | TGTGCCAGCAGTTTGGTGTGGGCCAGGGGGCCATCGACTAATGAAAAACTGTTTTTT
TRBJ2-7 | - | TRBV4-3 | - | CASSPGGTYEQYF | TGCGCCAGCAGCCCCGGGGGTACCTACGAGCAGTACTTC
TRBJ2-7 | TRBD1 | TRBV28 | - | CASSLYGTVSYEQYF | TGTGCCAGCAGTTTATACGGGACAGTGTCCTACGAGCAGTACTTC
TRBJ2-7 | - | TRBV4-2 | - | CASSQGLSYEQYF | TGTGCCAGCAGCCAAGGATTATCCTACGAGCAGTACTTC
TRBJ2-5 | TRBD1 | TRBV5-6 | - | CASSRFSGQGGYQETQYF | TGTGCCAGCAGCCGTTTTTCGGGACAGGGGGGTTACCAAGAGACCCAGTACTTC
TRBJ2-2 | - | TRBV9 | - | CASSVGGLNTGELFF | TGTGCCAGCAGCGTCGGAGGACTAAACACCGGGGAGCTGTTTTTT
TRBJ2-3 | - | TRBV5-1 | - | CASSLAAGGGLDTQYF | TGCGCCAGCAGCTTGGCCGCCGGGGGTGGCTTAGATACGCAGTATTTT
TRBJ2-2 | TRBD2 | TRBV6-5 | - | CASSLAGANTGELFF | TGTGCCAGCAGTCTAGCGGGGGCGAACACCGGGGAGCTGTTTTTT
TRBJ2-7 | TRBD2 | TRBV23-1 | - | CASSQSGVAGGPNSYEQYF | TGCGCCAGCAGTCAATCCGGAGTAGCGGGAGGCCCAAACTCCTACGAGCAGTACTTC
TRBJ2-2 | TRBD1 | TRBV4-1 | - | CASSQQEDRDTGELFF | TGCGCCAGCAGCCAGCAGGAGGACAGGGACACCGGGGAGCTGTTTTTT
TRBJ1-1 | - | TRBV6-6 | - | CASSYSGGMNTEAFF | TGTGCCAGCAGTTACTCAGGGGGTATGAACACTGAAGCTTTCTTT
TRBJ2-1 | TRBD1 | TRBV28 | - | CASSFDDRGLYNEQFF | TGTGCCAGCAGTTTTGACGACAGGGGGCTATACAATGAGCAGTTCTTC
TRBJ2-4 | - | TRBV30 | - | CAWGSGGIQYF | TGTGCTTGGGGTAGCGGTGGCATTCAGTACTTC
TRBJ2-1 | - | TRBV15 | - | CATSTAASSYNEQFF | TGTGCCACCAGCACGGCGGCTAGCTCCTACAATGAGCAGTTCTTC
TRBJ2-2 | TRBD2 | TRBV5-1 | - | CASSLAGLNTGELFF | TGCGCCAGCAGCTTAGCGGGGCTGAACACCGGGGAGCTGTTTTTT
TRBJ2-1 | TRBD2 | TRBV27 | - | CASTTSGSLSGQFF | TGTGCCAGCACGACTAGCGGGAGCCTATCAGGGCAGTTCTTC
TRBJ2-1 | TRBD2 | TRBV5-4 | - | CASRPTGTSGYNEQFF | TGTGCCAGCAGGCCCACCGGGACTAGCGGATACAATGAGCAGTTCTTC
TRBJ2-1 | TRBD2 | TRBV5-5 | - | CASSPELAGRYEQFF | TGTGCCAGCAGCCCTGAACTAGCGGGGCGGTATGAGCAGTTCTTC
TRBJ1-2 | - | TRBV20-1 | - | CSASTPGGYTF | TGCAGTGCTTCAACTCCCGGGGGCTACACCTTC
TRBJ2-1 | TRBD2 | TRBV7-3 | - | CASSLSGTRGGGYNEQFF | TGTGCCAGCAGCTTAAGTGGGACTAGAGGAGGGGGCTACAATGAGCAGTTCTTC
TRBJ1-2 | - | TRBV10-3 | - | CAISDRDNYGYTF | TGTGCCATCAGTGATAGAGATAACTATGGCTACACCTTC
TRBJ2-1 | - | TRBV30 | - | CAWSVLSYNEQFF | TGTGCCTGGAGTGTACTGTCCTACAATGAGCAGTTCTTC
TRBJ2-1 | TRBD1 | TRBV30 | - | CAWSPGTGGYNEQFF | TGTGCCTGGAGTCCCGGGACAGGGGGCTACAATGAGCAGTTCTTC
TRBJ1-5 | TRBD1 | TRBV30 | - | CAWSRGQTWGGNQPQHF | TGTGCCTGGAGTAGGGGGCAAACCTGGGGAGGCAATCAGCCCCAGCATTTT
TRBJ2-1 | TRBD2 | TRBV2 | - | CASREASGRFYNEQFF | TGTGCCAGCCGGGAGGCTAGCGGGAGGTTCTACAATGAGCAGTTCTTC
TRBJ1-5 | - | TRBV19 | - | CASSMRQGGQPQHF | TGTGCCAGTAGTATGCGGCAGGGTGGTCAGCCCCAGCATTTT
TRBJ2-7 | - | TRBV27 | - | CASSLQGSYEQYF | TGTGCCAGCAGTTTACAGGGGAGCTACGAGCAGTACTTC
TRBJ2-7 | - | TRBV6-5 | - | CASCVSSSYEQYF | TGTGCCAGTTGCGTTTCGAGCTCCTACGAGCAGTACTTC
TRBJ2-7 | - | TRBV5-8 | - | CASSLGGLSLYEQYF | TGTGCCAGCAGCTTGGGGGGACTCTCCCTCTACGAGCAGTACTTC
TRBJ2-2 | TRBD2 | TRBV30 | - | CAFARLAGNTGELFF | TGTGCCTTCGCCAGACTAGCGGGAAACACCGGGGAGCTGTTTTTT
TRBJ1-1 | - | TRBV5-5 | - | CASSFSGTEAFF | TGTGCCAGCAGCTTTTCGGGGACTGAAGCTTTCTTT
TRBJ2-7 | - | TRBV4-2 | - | CASSQNQGTPYF | TGTGCCAGCAGCCAAAACCAGGGAACACCGTACTTC
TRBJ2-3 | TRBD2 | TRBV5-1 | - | CASSHRTSGITDTQYF | TGCGCCAGCAGCCACCGGACTAGCGGGATCACAGATACGCAGTATTTT
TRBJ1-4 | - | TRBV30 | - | CAWSVRDNLFF | TGTGCCTGGAGTGTAAGGGACAACCTGTTTTTT
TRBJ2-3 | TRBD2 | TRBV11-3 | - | CASSSTSDSPQYF | TGTGCCAGCAGCTCCACTAGCGATTCACCGCAGTATTTT
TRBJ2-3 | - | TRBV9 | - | CASSVGLAASTDTQYF | TGTGCCAGCAGCGTAGGTCTAGCTGCTAGCACAGATACGCAGTATTTT
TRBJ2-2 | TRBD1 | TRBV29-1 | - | CSVGTGTNTGELFF | TGCAGCGTCGGGACAGGGACGAACACCGGGGAGCTGTTTTTT
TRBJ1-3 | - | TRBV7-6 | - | CASSLESMVSGNTIYF | TGTGCCAGCAGCTTAGAGAGCATGGTCTCTGGAAACACCATATATTTT
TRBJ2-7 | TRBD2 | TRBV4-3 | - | CASSQDTRLAGVEQYF | TGCGCCAGCAGCCAAGACACCCGACTAGCGGGAGTCGAGCAGTACTTC
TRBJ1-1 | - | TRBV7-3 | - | CASSLSEYTEAFF | TGTGCCAGCAGCTTATCGGAGTACACTGAAGCTTTCTTT
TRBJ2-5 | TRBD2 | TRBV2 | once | CASGGGSGDQETQYF | TGTGCCAGCGGAGGAGGGAGCGGGGATCAAGAGACCCAGTACTTC
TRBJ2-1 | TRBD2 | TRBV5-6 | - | CASGLAGDYNEQFF | TGTGCCAGCGGACTAGCGGGGGATTACAATGAGCAGTTCTTC
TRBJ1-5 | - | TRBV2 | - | CASSEGSSNQPQHF | TGTGCCAGCAGTGAGGGGAGTAGCAATCAGCCCCAGCATTTT
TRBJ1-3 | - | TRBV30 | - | CAWSLGTSGNTIYF | TGTGCCTGGAGCCTCGGGACAAGTGGAAACACCATATATTTT
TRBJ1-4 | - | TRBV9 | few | CAGGGNNEKLFF | TGTGCCGGGGGGGGGAACAATGAAAAACTGTTTTTT
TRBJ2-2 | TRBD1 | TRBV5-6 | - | CASSFGTGAGELFF | TGTGCCAGCAGCTTCGGGACAGGGGCAGGGGAGCTGTTTTTT
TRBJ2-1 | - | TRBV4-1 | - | CASSQEWSSGNNEQFF | TGCGCCAGCAGCCAAGAGTGGAGTAGCGGCAACAATGAGCAGTTCTTC
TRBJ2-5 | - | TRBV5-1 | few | CASRLLYQETQYF | TGCGCCAGCAGGTTATTGTACCAAGAGACCCAGTACTTC
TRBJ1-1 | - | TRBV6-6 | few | CASSYTQADAFF | TGTGCCAGCAGTTACACCCAGGCTGATGCTTTCTTT
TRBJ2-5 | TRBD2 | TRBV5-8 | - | CASSFTTSGKKETQYF | TGTGCCAGCAGCTTTACGACTAGCGGCAAGAAAGAGACCCAGTACTTC
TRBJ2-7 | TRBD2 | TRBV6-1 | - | CASSSGLAGVDEQYF | TGTGCCAGCAGTTCAGGACTAGCGGGAGTTGACGAGCAGTACTTC